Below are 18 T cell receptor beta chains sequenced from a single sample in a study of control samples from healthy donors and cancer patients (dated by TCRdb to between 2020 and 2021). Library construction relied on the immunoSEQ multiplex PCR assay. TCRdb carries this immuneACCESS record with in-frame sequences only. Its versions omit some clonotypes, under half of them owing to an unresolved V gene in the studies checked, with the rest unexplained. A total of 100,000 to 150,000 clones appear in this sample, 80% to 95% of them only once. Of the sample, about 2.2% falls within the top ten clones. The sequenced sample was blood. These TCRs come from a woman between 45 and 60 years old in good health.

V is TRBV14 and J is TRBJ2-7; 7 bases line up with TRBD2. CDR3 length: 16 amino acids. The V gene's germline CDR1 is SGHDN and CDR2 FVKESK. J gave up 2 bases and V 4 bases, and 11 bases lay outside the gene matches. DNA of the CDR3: TGTGCCAGCAGCCTTCAAGCGGGGATTTACCCCTACGAGCAGTACTTC. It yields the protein CASSLQAGIYPYEQYF.

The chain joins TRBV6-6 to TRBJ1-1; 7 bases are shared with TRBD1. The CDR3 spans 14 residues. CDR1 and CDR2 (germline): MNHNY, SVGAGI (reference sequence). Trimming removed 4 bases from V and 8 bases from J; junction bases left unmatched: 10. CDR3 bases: TGTGCCAGCAGTTCCGGACAGGCCCGCGCGGAAGCTTTCTTT. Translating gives CASSSGQARAEAFF.

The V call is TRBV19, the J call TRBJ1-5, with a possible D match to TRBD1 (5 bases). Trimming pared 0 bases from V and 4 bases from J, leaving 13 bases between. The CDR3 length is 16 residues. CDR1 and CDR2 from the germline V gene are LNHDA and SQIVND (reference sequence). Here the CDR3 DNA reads TGTGCCAGTAGTATAGAACCCGACAGCGCTAATCAGCCCCAGCATTTT. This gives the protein CASSIEPDSANQPQHF.

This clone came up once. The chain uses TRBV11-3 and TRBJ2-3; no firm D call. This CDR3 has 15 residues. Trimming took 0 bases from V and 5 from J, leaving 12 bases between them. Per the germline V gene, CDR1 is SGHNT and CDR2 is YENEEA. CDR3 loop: CASSLDFGGIDTQYF. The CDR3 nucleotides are TGTGCCAGCAGCTTAGATTTCGGTGGGATAGATACGCAGTATTTT.

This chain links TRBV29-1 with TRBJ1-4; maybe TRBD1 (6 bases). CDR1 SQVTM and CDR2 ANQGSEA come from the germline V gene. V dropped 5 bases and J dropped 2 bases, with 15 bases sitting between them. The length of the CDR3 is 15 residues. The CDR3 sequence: CSVKGGGATNEKLFF. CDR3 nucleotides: TGCAGCGTTAAAGGGGGAGGGGCTACTAATGAAAAACTGTTTTTT.

This CDR3 is CASSEALRGEQYF. CDR3 coding DNA: TGTGCCAGCAGTGAAGCGCTAAGGGGCGAGCAGTACTTC. The chain has TRBV6-1 and TRBJ2-7; D might be TRBD1 (5 bases). Germline V gene sequence: CDR1 MNHNS, CDR2 SASEGT. The V and J ends lost 0 bases and 6 bases respectively, with 9 bases between them. This CDR3 is built from 13 residues.

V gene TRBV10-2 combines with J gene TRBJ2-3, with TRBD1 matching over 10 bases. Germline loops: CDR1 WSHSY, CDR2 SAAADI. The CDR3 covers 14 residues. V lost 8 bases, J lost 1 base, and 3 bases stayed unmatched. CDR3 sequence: CASLDRGRTDTQYF. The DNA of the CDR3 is TGCGCCAGCCTTGACAGGGGGCGCACAGATACGCAGTATTTT.

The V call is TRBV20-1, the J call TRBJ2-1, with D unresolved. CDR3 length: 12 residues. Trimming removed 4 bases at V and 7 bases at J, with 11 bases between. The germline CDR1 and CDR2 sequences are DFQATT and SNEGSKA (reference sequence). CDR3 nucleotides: TGCAGTGCTAATGAGGTTGTGAATGAGCAGTTCTTC. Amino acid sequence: CSANEVVNEQFF.

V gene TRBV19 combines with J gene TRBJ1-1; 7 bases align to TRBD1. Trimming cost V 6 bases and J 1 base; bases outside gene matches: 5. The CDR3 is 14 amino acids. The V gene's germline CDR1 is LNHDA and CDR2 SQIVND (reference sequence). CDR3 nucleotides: TGTGCCAGTAGGGAGACAGGGAGGAACACTGAAGCTTTCTTT. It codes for CASRETGRNTEAFF.

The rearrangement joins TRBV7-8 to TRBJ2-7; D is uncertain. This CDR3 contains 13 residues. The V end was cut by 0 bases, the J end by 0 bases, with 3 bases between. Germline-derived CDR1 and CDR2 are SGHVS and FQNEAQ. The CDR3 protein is CASSLASSYEQYF. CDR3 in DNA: TGTGCCAGCAGCTTAGCAAGCTCCTACGAGCAGTACTTC.

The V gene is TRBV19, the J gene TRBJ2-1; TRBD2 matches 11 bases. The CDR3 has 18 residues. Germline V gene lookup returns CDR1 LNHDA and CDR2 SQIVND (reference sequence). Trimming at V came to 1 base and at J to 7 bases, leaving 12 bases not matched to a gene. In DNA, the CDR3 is TGTGCCAGTAGTATAGGGAGCCTTACTAGCGGGAGAGGGAATGAGCAGTTCTTC. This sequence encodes CASSIGSLTSGRGNEQFF. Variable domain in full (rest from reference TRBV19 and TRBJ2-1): DGGITQSPKYLFRKEGQNVTLSCEQNLNHDAMYWYRQDPGQGLRLIYYSQIVNDFQKGDIAEGYSVSREKKESFPLTVTSAQKNPTAFYLCASSIGSLTSGRGNEQFFGPGTRLTVL.

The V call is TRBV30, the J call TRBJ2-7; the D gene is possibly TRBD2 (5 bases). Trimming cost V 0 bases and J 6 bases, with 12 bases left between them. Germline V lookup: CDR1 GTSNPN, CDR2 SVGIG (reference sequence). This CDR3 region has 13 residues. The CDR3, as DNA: TGTGCCTGGAGTGTATCGCGCGGGTTCGAGCAGTACTTC. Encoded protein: CAWSVSRGFEQYF.

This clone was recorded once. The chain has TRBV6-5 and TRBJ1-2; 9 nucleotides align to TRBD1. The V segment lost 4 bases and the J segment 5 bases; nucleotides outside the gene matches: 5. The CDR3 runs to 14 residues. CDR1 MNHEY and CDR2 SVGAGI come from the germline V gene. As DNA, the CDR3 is TGTGCCAGCAGTTCTTGGACAGGGGAGTATGGCTACACCTTC. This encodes CASSSWTGEYGYTF.

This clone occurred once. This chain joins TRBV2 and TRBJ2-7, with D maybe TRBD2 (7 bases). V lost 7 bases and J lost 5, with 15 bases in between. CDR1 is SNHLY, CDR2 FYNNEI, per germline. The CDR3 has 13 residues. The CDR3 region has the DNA TGTGCCAGCAACCCGGGGGGCATCGACGAGCAGTACTTC. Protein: CASNPGGIDEQYF.

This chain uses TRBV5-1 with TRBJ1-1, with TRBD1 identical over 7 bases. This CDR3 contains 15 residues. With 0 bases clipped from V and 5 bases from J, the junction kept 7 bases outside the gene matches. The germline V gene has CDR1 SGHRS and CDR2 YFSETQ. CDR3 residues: CASSLDPGGGTEAFF. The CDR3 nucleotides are TGCGCCAGCAGCTTGGACCCAGGGGGGGGGACTGAAGCTTTCTTT.

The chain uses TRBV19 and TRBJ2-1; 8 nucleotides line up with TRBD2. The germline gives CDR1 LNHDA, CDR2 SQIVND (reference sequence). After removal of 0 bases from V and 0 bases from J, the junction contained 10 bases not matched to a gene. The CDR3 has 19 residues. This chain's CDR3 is CASSIDRRLAPFSYNEQFF. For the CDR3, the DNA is TGTGCCAGTAGTATAGATCGGAGACTAGCGCCTTTCTCCTACAATGAGCAGTTCTTC.

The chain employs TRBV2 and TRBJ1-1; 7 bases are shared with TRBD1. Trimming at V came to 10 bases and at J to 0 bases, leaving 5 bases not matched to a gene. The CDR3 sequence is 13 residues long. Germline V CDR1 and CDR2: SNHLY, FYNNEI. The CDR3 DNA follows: TGTGCCATAGCAACAGGGGTGAACACTGAAGCTTTCTTT. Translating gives CAIATGVNTEAFF.

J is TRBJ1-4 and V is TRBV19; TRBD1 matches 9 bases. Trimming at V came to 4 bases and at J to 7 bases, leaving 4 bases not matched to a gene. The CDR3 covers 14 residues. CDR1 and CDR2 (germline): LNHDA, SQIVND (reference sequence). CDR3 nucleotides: TGTGCCAGTAGTAACAGGGGGCGGGGTGAAAAACTGTTTTTT. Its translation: CASSNRGRGEKLFF.